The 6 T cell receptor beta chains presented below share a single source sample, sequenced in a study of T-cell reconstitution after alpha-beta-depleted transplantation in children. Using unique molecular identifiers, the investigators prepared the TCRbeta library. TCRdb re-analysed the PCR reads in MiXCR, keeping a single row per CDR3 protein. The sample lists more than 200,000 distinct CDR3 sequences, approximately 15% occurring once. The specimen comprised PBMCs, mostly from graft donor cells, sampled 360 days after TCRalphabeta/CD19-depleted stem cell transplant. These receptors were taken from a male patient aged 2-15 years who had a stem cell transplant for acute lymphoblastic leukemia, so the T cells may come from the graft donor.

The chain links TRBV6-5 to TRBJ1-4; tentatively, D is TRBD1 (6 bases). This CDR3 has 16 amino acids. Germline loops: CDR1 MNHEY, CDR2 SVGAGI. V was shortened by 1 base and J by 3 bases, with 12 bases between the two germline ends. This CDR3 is CASSYWGAPANEKLFF. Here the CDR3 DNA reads TGTGCCAGCAGTTACTGGGGGGCGCCTGCTAATGAAAAACTGTTTTTT.

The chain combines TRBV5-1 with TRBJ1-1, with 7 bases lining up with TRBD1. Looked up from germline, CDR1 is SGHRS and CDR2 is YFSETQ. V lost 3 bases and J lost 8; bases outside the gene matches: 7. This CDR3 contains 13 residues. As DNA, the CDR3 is TGCGCCAGCAGCTCCCTCCGGGACAGCGAAGCTTTCTTT. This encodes CASSSLRDSEAFF.

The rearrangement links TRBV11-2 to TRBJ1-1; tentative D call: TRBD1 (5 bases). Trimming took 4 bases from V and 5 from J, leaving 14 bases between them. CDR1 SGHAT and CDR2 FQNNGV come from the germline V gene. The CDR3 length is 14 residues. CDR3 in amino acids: CASSWAVRETEAFF. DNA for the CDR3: TGTGCCAGCAGCTGGGCGGTCAGGGAAACTGAAGCTTTCTTT.

Here the CDR3 DNA reads TGCACCAGCAGCCAAGATTCCCTAGCGGGGTCTCTCTGGACCCAGTACTTC. As protein: CTSSQDSLAGSLWTQYF. The genes are TRBV1 and TRBJ2-5; the table's D call, TRBD2, has no DNA check behind it. TRBV1 is listed as a pseudogene. This CDR3 comprises 17 residues.

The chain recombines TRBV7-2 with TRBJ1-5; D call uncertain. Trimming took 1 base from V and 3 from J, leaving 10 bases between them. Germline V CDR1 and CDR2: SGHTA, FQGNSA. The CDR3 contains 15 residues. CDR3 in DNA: TGTGCCAGCAGCTTAGAGGTGGGATACAATCAGCCCCAGCATTTT. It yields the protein CASSLEVGYNQPQHF.

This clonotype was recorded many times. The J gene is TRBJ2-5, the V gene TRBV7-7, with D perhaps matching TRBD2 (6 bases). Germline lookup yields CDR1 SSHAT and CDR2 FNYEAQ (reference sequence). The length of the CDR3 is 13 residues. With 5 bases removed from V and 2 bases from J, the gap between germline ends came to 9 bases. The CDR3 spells CASSRDFQETQYF. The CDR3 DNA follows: TGTGCCAGCAGCCGGGACTTTCAAGAGACCCAGTACTTC.